Here is one TCR beta chain with its context. Assay used: immunoSEQ multiplex PCR; TCRdb lists only in-frame clones, some missing. The sample consists of 70,000 or so clones, 75% to 90% of them appearing once. The data are from a study of technical replicates of blood from a handful of donors. The receptor was isolated from a human donor in good health. Some clones in this sample may be carry-over from other donors' samples. Sequencing was performed on PBMCs.

The CDR3 reads CASSLEGRGYNEQFF. DNA of the CDR3: TGTGCCAGCAGCTTAGAGGGAAGGGGCTACAATGAGCAGTTCTTC. V gene TRBV7-2 combines with J gene TRBJ2-1, with D possibly matching TRBD1 (5 bases). V was clipped by 1 base and J by 3 bases, with 10 bases between them. The CDR3 totals 15 residues. Germline CDR1 and CDR2: SGHTA and FQGNSA. Variable domain in full (rest from reference TRBV7-2 and TRBJ2-1): GAGVSQSPSNKVTEKGKDVELRCDPISGHTALYWYRQSLGQGLEFLIYFQGNSAPDKSGLPSDRFSAERTGGSVSTLTIQRTQQEDSAVYLCASSLEGRGYNEQFFGPGTRLTVL.